The rows below give T cell receptor beta chains drawn from one sample of a study of blood T cell repertoires in COVID-19. Repertoires were generated with immunoSEQ multiplex PCR, while TCRdb's copy carries only in-frame clones and drops some. The profile shows approximately 42,000 clones, under 80% of them singletons. Source material: peripheral blood. The receptors stem from a man aged 80 or over with acute or convalescent COVID-19. Each CDR3 is given with its conserved first and last residue. The D gene is left open where the match is weak. The size field is filled for only some rows; it gives once, few, many or a size class.

v_gene: TRBV5-6; abundance: few; d_gene: TRBD1; j_gene: TRBJ2-7; CDR3aa: CASSSDRLTYEQYF; CDR3nt: TGTGCCAGCAGCTCGGACAGGCTAACCTACGAGCAGTACTTC
v_gene: TRBV10-1; abundance: few; d_gene: .; j_gene: TRBJ2-1; CDR3aa: CASSESAHGTPIGNEQFF; CDR3nt: TGCGCCAGCAGTGAGTCTGCACATGGGACTCCCATCGGCAATGAGCAGTTCTTC
v_gene: TRBV7-3; abundance: .; d_gene: TRBD1; j_gene: TRBJ1-3; CDR3aa: CASSSKTGNTIYF; CDR3nt: TGTGCCAGCAGCTCTAAGACAGGGAACACCATATATTTT
v_gene: TRBV3-1/TRBV3-2; abundance: .; d_gene: .; j_gene: TRBJ2-1; CDR3aa: CASSQGWGEQFF; CDR3nt: TGTGCCAGCTCCCAGGGTTGGGGTGAGCAGTTCTTC
v_gene: TRBV7-2; abundance: .; d_gene: TRBD1; j_gene: TRBJ1-4; CDR3aa: CASSFRDRGPEKLFF; CDR3nt: TGTGCCAGCAGCTTCCGGGACAGGGGGCCTGAAAAACTGTTTTTT
v_gene: TRBV7-8; abundance: .; d_gene: .; j_gene: TRBJ1-5; CDR3aa: CASSALQGPNQPQHF; CDR3nt: TGTGCCAGCAGCGCGCTCCAGGGGCCGAATCAGCCCCAGCATTTT
v_gene: TRBV3-1/TRBV3-2; abundance: .; d_gene: .; j_gene: TRBJ1-1; CDR3aa: CASSSWDKNTEAFF; CDR3nt: TGTGCCAGCAGTTCCTGGGACAAGAACACTGAAGCTTTCTTT
v_gene: TRBV2; abundance: few; d_gene: .; j_gene: TRBJ1-6; CDR3aa: CASSESSYNSPLHF; CDR3nt: TGTGCCAGCAGCGAGAGCTCCTATAATTCACCCCTCCACTTT
v_gene: TRBV1; abundance: .; d_gene: .; j_gene: TRBJ2-5; CDR3aa: CTSSPSGGETQYF; CDR3nt: TGCACCAGCAGCCCAAGTGGAGGGGAGACCCAGTACTTC
v_gene: TRBV9; abundance: .; d_gene: TRBD2; j_gene: TRBJ2-5; CDR3aa: CASSVSGTIVQETQYF; CDR3nt: TGTGCCAGCAGCGTCAGCGGGACTATAGTCCAGGAGACCCAGTACTTC
v_gene: TRBV5-5; abundance: .; d_gene: TRBD1; j_gene: TRBJ1-2; CDR3aa: CASSTEGALGYTF; CDR3nt: TGTGCCAGCAGCACCGAGGGGGCGTTAGGCTACACCTTC
v_gene: TRBV6-5; abundance: .; d_gene: TRBD1; j_gene: TRBJ1-4; CDR3aa: CASIPFGTDEKLFF; CDR3nt: TGTGCCAGCATTCCTTTTGGGACAGACGAAAAACTGTTTTTT
v_gene: TRBV6-5; abundance: .; d_gene: .; j_gene: TRBJ1-1; CDR3aa: CASSYERRRMNTEAFF; CDR3nt: TGTGCCAGCAGTTACGAGAGGCGTAGAATGAACACTGAAGCTTTCTTT
v_gene: TRBV6-5; abundance: .; d_gene: .; j_gene: TRBJ1-1; CDR3aa: CASGRGTNTEAFF; CDR3nt: TGTGCCAGCGGGAGGGGGACGAACACTGAAGCTTTCTTT
v_gene: TRBV20-1; abundance: .; d_gene: .; j_gene: TRBJ2-2; CDR3aa: CSASSGVTGELFF; CDR3nt: TGCAGTGCTAGTTCCGGGGTCACCGGGGAGCTGTTTTTT
v_gene: TRBV4-2; abundance: .; d_gene: .; j_gene: TRBJ2-3; CDR3aa: CASSQDGANTDTQYF; CDR3nt: TGTGCCAGCAGCCAAGACGGAGCTAACACAGATACGCAGTATTTT
v_gene: TRBV29-1; abundance: medium-sized; d_gene: .; j_gene: TRBJ2-3; CDR3aa: CSVEQSVAGDDTQYF; CDR3nt: TGCAGCGTTGAACAGTCTGTGGCAGGGGATGATACGCAGTATTTT
v_gene: TRBV2; abundance: few; d_gene: .; j_gene: TRBJ2-7; CDR3aa: CASTSTPYEQYF; CDR3nt: TGTGCCAGCACCTCAACACCCTACGAGCAGTACTTC
v_gene: TRBV2; abundance: .; d_gene: .; j_gene: TRBJ1-2; CDR3aa: CASSGGQTNYGYTF; CDR3nt: TGTGCCAGCAGTGGTGGACAGACGAACTATGGCTACACCTTC
v_gene: TRBV7-8; abundance: .; d_gene: TRBD2; j_gene: TRBJ2-5; CDR3aa: CASRERGGSETQYF; CDR3nt: TGTGCCAGCAGGGAACGGGGGGGCTCGGAGACCCAGTACTTC
v_gene: TRBV6-5; abundance: .; d_gene: TRBD1; j_gene: TRBJ2-7; CDR3aa: CASKQGQGVAYEQYF; CDR3nt: TGTGCCAGCAAACAGGGACAGGGAGTAGCCTACGAGCAGTACTTC
v_gene: TRBV6-5; abundance: .; d_gene: TRBD1; j_gene: TRBJ1-6; CDR3aa: CASSPGQGALHF; CDR3nt: TGTGCCAGCAGTCCCGGACAGGGTGCCCTCCACTTT
v_gene: TRBV12-1; abundance: .; d_gene: .; j_gene: TRBJ2-7; CDR3aa: CASSPLGGQVSYEQYF; CDR3nt: TGTGCCAGCAGCCCCTTAGGGGGACAGGTTTCCTACGAGCAGTACTTC
v_gene: TRBV18; abundance: .; d_gene: .; j_gene: TRBJ2-3; CDR3aa: CASSPGAGSTDTQYF; CDR3nt: TGTGCCAGCTCACCGGGAGCCGGGAGCACAGATACGCAGTATTTT
v_gene: TRBV12-1; abundance: few; d_gene: .; j_gene: TRBJ1-2; CDR3aa: CASSPRGQGRDYGYTF; CDR3nt: TGTGCCAGCAGCCCTCGCGGGCAGGGGAGGGACTATGGCTACACCTTC
v_gene: TRBV10-3; abundance: few; d_gene: .; j_gene: TRBJ2-7; CDR3aa: CAASDSYEQYF; CDR3nt: TGTGCCGCCTCGGACTCTTACGAGCAGTACTTC
v_gene: TRBV5-4; abundance: .; d_gene: TRBD2; j_gene: TRBJ2-3; CDR3aa: CASSFSGGVNTQYF; CDR3nt: TGTGCCAGCAGCTTTAGCGGGGGGGTAAATACGCAGTATTTT
v_gene: TRBV6-1; abundance: .; d_gene: .; j_gene: TRBJ1-1; CDR3aa: CASSEDRGNTEAFF; CDR3nt: TGTGCCAGCAGTGAAGATCGGGGGAACACTGAAGCTTTCTTT
v_gene: TRBV3-1/TRBV3-2; abundance: .; d_gene: .; j_gene: TRBJ1-3; CDR3aa: CASSQTGTSSGNTIYF; CDR3nt: TGTGCCAGCAGCCAGACAGGAACTAGCTCTGGAAACACCATATATTTT
v_gene: TRBV3-1/TRBV3-2; abundance: .; d_gene: .; j_gene: TRBJ2-7; CDR3aa: CASSQGSVTYEQYF; CDR3nt: TGTGCCAGCAGCCAAGGTTCAGTGACCTACGAGCAGTACTTC
v_gene: TRBV27; abundance: .; d_gene: TRBD2; j_gene: TRBJ2-4; CDR3aa: CASSQPSGRSKNIQYF; CDR3nt: TGTGCCAGCAGTCAGCCTAGCGGGAGATCCAAAAACATTCAGTACTTC
v_gene: TRBV11-2; abundance: .; d_gene: .; j_gene: TRBJ2-5; CDR3aa: CASSPLGLAQETQYF; CDR3nt: TGTGCCAGCAGCCCCTTGGGCCTAGCGCAAGAGACCCAGTACTTC
v_gene: TRBV15; abundance: .; d_gene: TRBD1; j_gene: TRBJ2-1; CDR3aa: CATAARQGYYNEQFF; CDR3nt: TGTGCCACCGCAGCCCGACAGGGATACTACAATGAGCAGTTCTTC
v_gene: TRBV3-1/TRBV3-2; abundance: .; d_gene: .; j_gene: TRBJ2-3; CDR3aa: CASSFSRLETDTQYF; CDR3nt: TGTGCCAGCAGTTTCTCCAGACTAGAGACAGATACGCAGTATTTT
v_gene: TRBV11-2; abundance: .; d_gene: .; j_gene: TRBJ2-1; CDR3aa: CASSPRAGTLKYNEQFF; CDR3nt: TGTGCCAGCAGCCCTAGGGCGGGTACTTTAAAATACAATGAGCAGTTCTTC
v_gene: TRBV18; abundance: .; d_gene: TRBD1; j_gene: TRBJ1-6; CDR3aa: CASSPNTGDSPLHF; CDR3nt: TGTGCCAGCTCACCAAACACAGGGGATTCACCCCTCCACTTT
v_gene: TRBV3-1/TRBV3-2; abundance: .; d_gene: TRBD1; j_gene: TRBJ2-3; CDR3aa: CASSQRDRGRDTQYF; CDR3nt: TGTGCCAGCAGCCAACGAGACAGGGGACGCGATACGCAGTATTTT
v_gene: TRBV5-1; abundance: .; d_gene: .; j_gene: TRBJ2-7; CDR3aa: CASREGRGTYEQYF; CDR3nt: TGCGCCAGCAGGGAAGGGAGAGGGACTTACGAGCAGTACTTC
v_gene: TRBV6-2/TRBV6-3; abundance: .; d_gene: .; j_gene: TRBJ2-3; CDR3aa: CASSYGASTDTQYF; CDR3nt: TGTGCCAGCAGTTACGGGGCTAGCACAGATACGCAGTATTTT
v_gene: TRBV10-3; abundance: medium-sized; d_gene: .; j_gene: TRBJ2-7; CDR3aa: CAISDSLDYEQYF; CDR3nt: TGTGCCATCAGTGACTCACTAGACTACGAGCAGTACTTC
v_gene: TRBV12-5; abundance: .; d_gene: .; j_gene: TRBJ2-3; CDR3aa: CASGLRRAGTDTQYF; CDR3nt: TGTGCTAGTGGTTTGCGGCGGGCGGGCACAGATACGCAGTATTTT
v_gene: TRBV28; abundance: .; d_gene: .; j_gene: TRBJ1-1; CDR3aa: CASASTANTEAFF; CDR3nt: TGTGCCAGCGCATCGACAGCAAACACTGAAGCTTTCTTT
v_gene: TRBV6-5; abundance: .; d_gene: .; j_gene: TRBJ2-5; CDR3aa: CASSPNQETQYF; CDR3nt: TGTGCCAGCAGCCCAAACCAAGAGACCCAGTACTTC
v_gene: TRBV11-2; abundance: .; d_gene: TRBD1; j_gene: TRBJ1-2; CDR3aa: CASSLPGGGYTF; CDR3nt: TGTGCCAGCAGCTTACCAGGGGGCGGCTACACCTTC
v_gene: TRBV19; abundance: .; d_gene: TRBD1; j_gene: TRBJ1-2; CDR3aa: CASSITDRGVYTF; CDR3nt: TGTGCCAGTAGTATAACGGACAGGGGGGTCTACACCTTC
v_gene: TRBV2; abundance: .; d_gene: TRBD1; j_gene: TRBJ1-6; CDR3aa: CASSFGQGAINSPLHF; CDR3nt: TGTGCCAGCAGTTTCGGACAGGGGGCGATTAATTCACCCCTCCACTTT
v_gene: TRBV5-6; abundance: .; d_gene: .; j_gene: TRBJ1-4; CDR3aa: CASSFQGPNEKLFF; CDR3nt: TGTGCCAGCAGCTTCCAGGGGCCCAATGAAAAACTGTTTTTT
v_gene: TRBV27; abundance: .; d_gene: .; j_gene: TRBJ2-7; CDR3aa: CASSISVSSYEQYF; CDR3nt: TGTGCCAGCAGTATTAGCGTGAGCTCCTACGAGCAGTACTTC
v_gene: TRBV4-1; abundance: few; d_gene: TRBD2; j_gene: TRBJ2-2; CDR3aa: CASSQAGGFGELFF; CDR3nt: TGCGCCAGCAGCCAAGCGGGAGGGTTCGGGGAGCTGTTTTTT
v_gene: TRBV6-5; abundance: .; d_gene: .; j_gene: TRBJ2-3; CDR3aa: CASRGRTDTQYF; CDR3nt: TGTGCCAGCAGAGGGAGGACAGATACGCAGTATTTT
v_gene: TRBV14; abundance: .; d_gene: .; j_gene: TRBJ1-6; CDR3aa: CASSLRVSPLHF; CDR3nt: TGTGCCAGCAGCCTCCGGGTATCACCCCTCCACTTT
v_gene: TRBV29-1; abundance: .; d_gene: .; j_gene: TRBJ1-3; CDR3aa: CSVDGGGNTIYF; CDR3nt: TGCAGCGTTGACGGGGGAGGAAACACCATATATTTT
v_gene: TRBV29-1; abundance: many; d_gene: .; j_gene: TRBJ2-7; CDR3aa: CSVDGAGDYEQYF; CDR3nt: TGCAGCGTTGATGGGGCAGGGGACTACGAGCAGTACTTC